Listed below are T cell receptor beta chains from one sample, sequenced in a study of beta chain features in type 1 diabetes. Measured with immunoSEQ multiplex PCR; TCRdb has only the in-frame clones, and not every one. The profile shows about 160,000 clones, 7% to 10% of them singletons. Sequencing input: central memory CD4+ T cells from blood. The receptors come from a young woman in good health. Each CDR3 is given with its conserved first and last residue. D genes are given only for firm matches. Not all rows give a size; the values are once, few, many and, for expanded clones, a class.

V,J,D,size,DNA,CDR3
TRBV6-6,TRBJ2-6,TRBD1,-,TGTGCCGGGAAGGTAGGGGGCTCAGGGGCCAACGTCCTGACTTTC,CAGKVGGSGANVLTF
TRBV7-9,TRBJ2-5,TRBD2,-,TGTGCCAGCAGCCCGGGAGGACAAGAGACCCAGTACTTC,CASSPGGQETQYF
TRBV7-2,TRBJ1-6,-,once,TGTGCCAGCAGCTTACAAGGAGAGTCCTTCAATTCACCCCTCCACTTT,CASSLQGESFNSPLHF
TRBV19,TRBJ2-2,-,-,TGTGCCAGTGGGGACTGGCAAAACACCGGGGAGCTGTTTTTT,CASGDWQNTGELFF
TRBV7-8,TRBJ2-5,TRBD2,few,TGTGCCAGCAGCCCGGGGGGGGTGGAGACCCAGTACTTC,CASSPGGVETQYF
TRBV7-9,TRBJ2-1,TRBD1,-,TGTGCCAGCAGCCCGGGGACAGGGGACAATGAGCAGTTCTTC,CASSPGTGDNEQFF
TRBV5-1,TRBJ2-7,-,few,TGCGCCAGCAGCTTGGATGGGCTCGAGCAGTACTTC,CASSLDGLEQYF
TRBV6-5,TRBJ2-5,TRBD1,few,TGTGCCAGCAGTTTACAGGGGGCGACCCAGTACTTC,CASSLQGATQYF
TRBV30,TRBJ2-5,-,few,TGTGCCTGGTCGGGTGGTGATCAAGAGACCCAGTACTTC,CAWSGGDQETQYF
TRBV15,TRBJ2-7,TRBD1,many,TGTGCCACCAGCAGAAATCCGGGACAGGACAATTTCTACGAGCAGTACTTC,CATSRNPGQDNFYEQYF
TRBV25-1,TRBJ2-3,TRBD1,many,TGTGCCAGCAGGGCGGAGACAGGGACGCAGTATTTT,CASRAETGTQYF
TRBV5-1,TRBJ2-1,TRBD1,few,TGCGCCAGCAGCCCGGGACAGGGGGTCTCGGGCAATGAGCAGTTCTTC,CASSPGQGVSGNEQFF
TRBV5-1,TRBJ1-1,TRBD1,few,TGCGCCAGCAGCGAGAGCTACAGGGGGACTGAAGCTTTCTTT,CASSESYRGTEAFF
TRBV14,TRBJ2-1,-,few,TGTGCCAGCAGCCGCCCCTGGGGGGATGAGCAGTTCTTC,CASSRPWGDEQFF